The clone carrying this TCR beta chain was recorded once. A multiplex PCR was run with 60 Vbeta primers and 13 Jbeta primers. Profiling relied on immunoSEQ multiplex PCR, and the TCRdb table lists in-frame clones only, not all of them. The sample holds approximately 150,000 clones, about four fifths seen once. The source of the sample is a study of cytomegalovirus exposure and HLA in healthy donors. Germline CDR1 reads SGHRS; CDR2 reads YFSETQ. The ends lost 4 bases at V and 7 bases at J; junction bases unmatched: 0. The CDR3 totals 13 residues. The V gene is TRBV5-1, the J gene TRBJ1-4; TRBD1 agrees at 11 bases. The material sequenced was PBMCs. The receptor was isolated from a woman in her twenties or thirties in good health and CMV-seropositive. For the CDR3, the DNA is TGCGCCAGCAGCGGGACAGGGGGTGAAAAACTGTTTTTT. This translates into CASSGTGGEKLFF.